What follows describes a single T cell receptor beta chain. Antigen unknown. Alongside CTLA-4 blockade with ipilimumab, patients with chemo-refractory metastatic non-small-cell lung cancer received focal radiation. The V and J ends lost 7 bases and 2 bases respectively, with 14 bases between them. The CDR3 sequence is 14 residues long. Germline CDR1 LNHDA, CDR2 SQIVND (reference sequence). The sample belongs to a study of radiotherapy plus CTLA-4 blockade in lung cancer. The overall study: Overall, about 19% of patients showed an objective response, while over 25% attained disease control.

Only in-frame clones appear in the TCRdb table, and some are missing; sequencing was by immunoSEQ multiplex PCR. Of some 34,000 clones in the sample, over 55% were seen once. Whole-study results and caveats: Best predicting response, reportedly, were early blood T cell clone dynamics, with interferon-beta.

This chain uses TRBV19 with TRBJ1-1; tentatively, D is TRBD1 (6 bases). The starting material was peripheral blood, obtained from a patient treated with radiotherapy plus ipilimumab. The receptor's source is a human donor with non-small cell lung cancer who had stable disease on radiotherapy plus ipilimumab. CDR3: CASTTAGVNTEAFF. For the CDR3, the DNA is TGTGCCAGTACTACGGCAGGGGTTAACACTGAAGCTTTCTTT.